The clone carrying this TCR beta chain was detected once. The antigen is undetermined. This entry is derived from a study of T cell responses to AZD1222 COVID-19 vaccine. Overall study findings and caveats: White British ancestry dominated among donors, who included more females, and clonal diversity was possibly underestimated. Only a handful of AZD1222 recipients, several in all, had baseline seropositivity. The study found Spike-specific TCR breadth and depth rose after two AZD1222 doses.

Trimming left V 6 bases short and J 4 bases short, with 15 bases between. The CDR3 covers 15 residues. The germline V gene has CDR1 MNHEY and CDR2 SVGAGI. Measured with immunoSEQ multiplex PCR; TCRdb has only the in-frame clones, and not every one. The table lists approximately 99,000 clones, roughly nine tenths of them singletons. This receptor was identified in an adult in good health. The chain couples TRBV6-5 to TRBJ2-2, with D perhaps being TRBD1 or TRBD2 (5 bases each). Sequenced here: peripheral blood, sampled on day 0 of AZD1222 vaccination. The CDR3 here is CASRVLGPITGELFF. DNA of the CDR3: TGTGCCAGCAGGGTATTGGGACCCATCACCGGGGAGCTGTTTTTT.